This TCR beta chain was profiled in a study of T-cell reconstitution after alpha-beta-depleted transplantation in children. The CDR3 extends over 12 amino acids. Between the trimmed V and J ends, which lost 2 bases and 15 bases, there was a span of 14 bases. The germline V gene encodes CDR1 ENHRY and CDR2 SYGVKD. This clonotype was observed a handful of times. Antigen unknown. Notes on the study in general: Where alpha-beta T cells came from about two months after transplant was reportedly several hundred expanded graft clones. Several patients had high TCRbeta diversity at day 60; it came from surviving recipient T cells and thymic progenitors. T-cell counts and diversity at one year post-transplant came mainly from newly produced T cells.

Unique molecular identifiers were incorporated into the prepared TCRbeta library. TCRdb fed the PCR reads into MiXCR, producing one record per CDR3 protein. The sample holds 250,000 to 300,000 distinct CDR3 sequences, nearly 8% seen once. The J gene is TRBJ2-1, the V gene TRBV10-3; perhaps TRBD1 as D (5 bases). This receptor was identified in a female patient aged 2-15 years who had a stem cell transplant for Fanconi anemia, so the T cells may come from the graft donor. The specimen was peripheral blood, collected 360 days after TCRalphabeta/CD19-depleted stem cell transplant. The CDR3, as DNA: TGTGCCATCAGTGAGGGGCAGACAGACCCGTTCTTC. Its protein is CAISEGQTDPFF.